This section outlines one TCR beta chain sequence together with its context. What it binds is not known. PCR employed 60 Vbeta and 13 Jbeta primers. TCRdb keeps only in-frame clones here, not all; method: immunoSEQ multiplex PCR. The table lists 150,000 or so clones, roughly 80% of them singletons. This sample was included in a study of cytomegalovirus exposure and HLA in healthy donors. Study background: An early data release held some 89 million unique TCRs from HLA-typed donors.

With 6 bases removed from V and 6 bases from J, the gap between germline ends came to 18 bases. Germline assignment: CDR1 SQVTM and CDR2 ANQGSEA. The CDR3 sequence is 13 residues long. Study conclusions and caveats: In a later analysis, at a false discovery rate of 0.05, fewer than 20,000 TCR beta sequences were associated with HLA alleles. Analyzed later, association rates of TCRs varied across HLA loci, with DRB1 most and HLA-C fewest. Presence/absence analyses took donor sequencing depth as roughly uniform.

The TCR sequence derives from a man aged 35 to 55 in good health and CMV-seropositive. The sequencing input was PBMCs. The chain couples TRBV29-1 to TRBJ2-7; weak D call: TRBD1 (7 bases). The CDR3 region is CSVRQGGTTEQYF. Here the CDR3 DNA reads TGCAGCGTCCGACAGGGAGGAACTACCGAGCAGTACTTC.